This TCR beta chain is drawn from a study of radiotherapy plus CTLA-4 blockade in lung cancer (dated by TCRdb to 2016 to 2019). For context, the study as a whole: Among the enrolled patients, roughly 17% had an objective response, and roughly 30% reached disease control.

In this study, focal radiation therapy paired with CTLA-4 blockade (ipilimumab) was tested in patients who had chemo-refractory metastatic non-small-cell lung cancer. From a lookup of the germline V gene (reference sequence), CDR1 and CDR2 are LNHDA and SQIVND. The CDR3 goes from the cysteine to the phenylalanine over 14 residues. CDR3 DNA only is kept here, 42 bases in frame from base 1. V and J are trimmed by 4 bases and 4 bases, and the gene matches miss 4 bases of the junction. General study outcomes and caveats: After treatment with radiotherapy and ipilimumab, TCR clones that originated in tumors expanded in peripheral blood. The strongest predictors of response, as reported, were early dynamic changes in blood T cell clones along with a rise in serum interferon-beta after radiation.

Libraries were built with the immunoSEQ multiplex PCR assay. What TCRdb holds here is the immuneACCESS table cut down to in-frame rearrangements. Part of the clones is not present; checked against another copy, under half of the missing clones reflect an unresolved V gene, and the others are unexplained. The sample includes under 95,000 clones, with 84% observed a single time. Approximately 0.8% of the sample comes from the top ten. With respect to this clone: The antigen this receptor binds is unknown. No clone much larger than this one lies a single base away; base qualities are absent.

The chain is assembled from TRBV19 and TRBJ1-5, with TRBD1 identical over 7 junction bases. This clonotype originated in a human donor with non-small cell lung cancer who had stable disease on radiotherapy plus ipilimumab. The sample was peripheral blood, taken from a patient treated with radiotherapy plus ipilimumab. In nucleotide form, the sequence is TGTGCCAGTAGTACCACGGACAGGAATCAGCCCCAGCATTTT. It is translated as CASSTTDRNQPQHF. The CDR3 plus the reference TRBV19 and TRBJ1-5 genes for the other parts give the full variable domain: DGGITQSPKYLFRKEGQNVTLSCEQNLNHDAMYWYRQDPGQGLRLIYYSQIVNDFQKGDIAEGYSVSREKKESFPLTVTSAQKNPTAFYLCASSTTDRNQPQHFGDGTRLSIL.